What follows is one TCR beta chain and its context. Its antigen is undetermined. This specimen belongs to a study of CD8 T cells in ankylosing spondylitis. This CDR3 region has 16 residues. Germline V lookup: CDR1 SGHDT, CDR2 YYEEEE. The junction had 12 bases not matched to a gene; V was cut back by 3 bases and J by 7 bases. Whole-study findings and limits: Disease-linked clones had a CD8+ phenotype and relatively low frequency in peripheral blood. Both synovial fluid and blood in reactive arthritis had previously been reported to carry some motif variants. Eight or nine highly homologous variants made up a TCR beta motif that seemed to typify ankylosing spondylitis blood. Significant enrichment of disease-linked clones was reported in matched ankylosing spondylitis synovial fluid.

TCRdb itself ran the 5' RACE reads through MiXCR, one entry per CDR3 protein. In the table there are about 96,000 distinct CDR3 sequences, around 26% of which are singletons. Sequenced material: blood, either unsorted or a sorted T cell fraction (not recorded which). The clonotype was recovered from a male donor with ankylosing spondylitis or in good health (not recorded which). The gene calls are TRBV5-6 and TRBJ2-1; 8 nucleotides agree with TRBD1. Here the CDR3 reads CASSSGLRQGLNEQFF. The DNA for the CDR3 is TGTGCCAGCAGCTCGGGGCTGAGACAGGGGCTTAATGAGCAGTTCTTC.